The clone carrying this T cell receptor beta chain came up a few times. V lost 4 bases and J lost 5, with 8 bases in between. The CDR3 length is 13 residues. Germline values: CDR1 MGHRA, CDR2 YSYEKL. This sample was included in a study of identifying expanded T cells in peripheral blood. Here immunoSEQ multiplex PCR was the method, and the copy in TCRdb shows in-frame clones only, minus some. The repertoire holds tens of thousands of clones, with more than 70% as singletons. The J gene is TRBJ2-2, the V gene TRBV4-1; D unclear. The material sequenced was blood. The TCR was taken from a person aged 18 to 75 in good health. In DNA form, the CDR3 reads TGCGCCAGCAGCCGGTGGTGGACCGGGGAGCTGTTTTTT. Its translation is CASSRWWTGELFF.